A selection of T cell receptor beta chains follows, all from one sample in a study of T cell responses to AZD1222 COVID-19 vaccine. The repertoire was sequenced with immunoSEQ multiplex PCR; TCRdb's copy has only in-frame clones and lacks some. The sample has 100,000 to 130,000 clones; around nine tenths are singletons. The sample consisted of peripheral blood, taken 28 days after the second AZD1222 dose. The origin of the receptors is an adult who received the AZD1222 COVID-19 vaccine. CDR3s include the opening cysteine and the closing phenylalanine or tryptophan. D genes are given only for firm matches. The size entry is marked missing in some rows and otherwise reads once, few, many or a size class.

>TRBV27|.|TRBJ1-1|.
CASRGLIEAFF
TGTGCCAGCAGGGGTTTGATCGAAGCTTTCTTT
>TRBV2|TRBD1|TRBJ2-2|.
CASAKGAYNTGELFF
TGTGCCAGCGCTAAGGGGGCTTATAACACCGGGGAGCTGTTTTTT
>TRBV3-1/TRBV3-2|TRBD2|TRBJ2-1|few
CASSQDRGGDNEQFF
TGTGCCAGCAGCCAAGATCGCGGGGGGGACAATGAGCAGTTCTTC
>TRBV9|TRBD1|TRBJ2-3|.
CASSQGTGIPDTQYF
TGTGCCAGCAGCCAGGGGACAGGGATACCAGATACGCAGTATTTT
>TRBV2|.|TRBJ1-4|.
CASSASMWEKLFF
TGTGCCAGCAGTGCCTCGATGTGGGAAAAACTGTTTTTT
>TRBV18|.|TRBJ1-2|.
CASSPLARPEGVNNYGYTF
TGTGCCAGCTCACCATTAGCCCGACCTGAAGGGGTTAATAACTATGGCTACACCTTC
>TRBV5-4|TRBD1|TRBJ2-7|.
CASTLDRGHEQYF
TGTGCCAGCACTCTGGACAGGGGGCACGAGCAGTACTTC
>TRBV7-9|.|TRBJ1-5|.
CASSLRVGRLYSNQPQHF
TGTGCCAGCAGCTTGCGGGTAGGCAGGCTCTATAGCAATCAGCCCCAGCATTTT
>TRBV10-3|.|TRBJ2-1|.
CAISDSLTGDEYNEQFF
TGTGCCATCAGTGATTCCCTGACAGGAGACGAATACAATGAGCAGTTCTTC
>TRBV10-2|TRBD1|TRBJ2-2|once
CASRDRVQSGELFF
TGCGCCAGCCGGGACAGGGTCCAATCCGGGGAGCTGTTTTTT